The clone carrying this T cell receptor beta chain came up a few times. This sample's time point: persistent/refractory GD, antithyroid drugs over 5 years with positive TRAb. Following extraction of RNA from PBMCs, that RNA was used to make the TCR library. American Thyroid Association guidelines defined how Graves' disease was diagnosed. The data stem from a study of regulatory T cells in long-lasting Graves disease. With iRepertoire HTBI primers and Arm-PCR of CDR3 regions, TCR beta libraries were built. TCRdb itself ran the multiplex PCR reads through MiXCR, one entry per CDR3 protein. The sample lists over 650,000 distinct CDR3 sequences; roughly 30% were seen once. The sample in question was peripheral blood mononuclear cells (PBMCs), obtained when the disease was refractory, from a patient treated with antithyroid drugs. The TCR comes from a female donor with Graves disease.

The CDR3 DNA follows: TGTGCCAGCAGTTTTTGGGGTGGCGGGAGGGACTCCTACGAGCAGTACTTC. This codes for CASSFWGGGRDSYEQYF. The V gene is TRBV12-3 or TRBV12-4, the J gene TRBJ2-7; 9 nucleotides line up with TRBD2. The CDR3 is 17 amino acids. V gave up 3 bases and J gave up 0 bases; unmatched junction bases: 9.